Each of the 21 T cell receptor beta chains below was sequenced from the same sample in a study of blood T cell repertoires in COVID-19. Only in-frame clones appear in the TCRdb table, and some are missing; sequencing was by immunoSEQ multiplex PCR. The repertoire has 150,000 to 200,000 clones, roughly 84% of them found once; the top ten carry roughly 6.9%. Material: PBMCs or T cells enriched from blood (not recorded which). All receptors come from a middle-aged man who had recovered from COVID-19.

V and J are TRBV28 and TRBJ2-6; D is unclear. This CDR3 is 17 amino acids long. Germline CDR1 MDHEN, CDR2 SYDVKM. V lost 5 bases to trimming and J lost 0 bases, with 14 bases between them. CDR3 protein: CASSLTTTPSGANVLTF. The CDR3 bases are TGTGCCAGCAGTCTAACGACAACCCCCTCTGGGGCCAACGTCCTGACTTTC.

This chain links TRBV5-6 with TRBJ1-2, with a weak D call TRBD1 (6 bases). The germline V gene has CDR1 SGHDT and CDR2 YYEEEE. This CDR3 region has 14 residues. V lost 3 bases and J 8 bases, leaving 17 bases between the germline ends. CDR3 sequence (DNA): TGTGCCAGCAGCTCCGACTCCAGGGGAGGGGGCTACACCTTC. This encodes CASSSDSRGGGYTF. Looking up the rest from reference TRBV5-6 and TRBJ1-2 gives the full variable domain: DAGVTQSPTHLIKTRGQQVTLRCSPKSGHDTVSWYQQALGQGPQFIFQYYEEEERQRGNFPDRFSGHQFPNYSSELNVNALLLGDSALYLCASSSDSRGGGYTFGSGTRLTVV.

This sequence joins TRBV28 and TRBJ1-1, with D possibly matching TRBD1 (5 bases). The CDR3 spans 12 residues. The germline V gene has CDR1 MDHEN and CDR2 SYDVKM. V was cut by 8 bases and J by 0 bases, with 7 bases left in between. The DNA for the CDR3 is TGTGCCAGCGACAGCCTGAACACTGAAGCTTTCTTT. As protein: CASDSLNTEAFF.

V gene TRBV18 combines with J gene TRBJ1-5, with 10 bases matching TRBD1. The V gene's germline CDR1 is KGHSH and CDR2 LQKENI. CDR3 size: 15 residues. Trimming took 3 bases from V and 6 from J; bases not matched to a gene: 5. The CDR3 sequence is CASSPGQGMGQPQHF. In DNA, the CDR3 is TGTGCCAGCTCACCGGGACAGGGGATGGGTCAGCCCCAGCATTTT.

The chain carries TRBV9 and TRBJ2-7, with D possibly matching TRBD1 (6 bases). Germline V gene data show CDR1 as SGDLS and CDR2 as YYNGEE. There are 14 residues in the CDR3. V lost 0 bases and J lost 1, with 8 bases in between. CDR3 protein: CASSVAQGSYEQYF. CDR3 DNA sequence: TGTGCCAGCAGCGTAGCCCAGGGGTCCTACGAGCAGTACTTC. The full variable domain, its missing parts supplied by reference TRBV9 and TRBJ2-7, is DSGVTQTPKHLITATGQRVTLRCSPRSGDLSVYWYQQSLDQGLQFLIQYYNGEERAKGNILERFSAQQFPDLHSELNLSSLELGDSALYFCASSVAQGSYEQYFGPGTRLTVT.

This CDR3 reads CASSQGGQGAPFSTF. For the CDR3, the DNA is TGTGCCAGTAGTCAGGGGGGACAGGGGGCCCCCTTTTCGACCTTC. The V call is TRBV19, the J call TRBJ1-2, with 12 bases matching TRBD1. After removal of 5 bases from V and 14 bases from J, the junction contained 15 bases not matched to a gene. The CDR3 is made up of 15 amino acids. Germline V gene lookup returns CDR1 LNHDA and CDR2 SQIVND (reference sequence).

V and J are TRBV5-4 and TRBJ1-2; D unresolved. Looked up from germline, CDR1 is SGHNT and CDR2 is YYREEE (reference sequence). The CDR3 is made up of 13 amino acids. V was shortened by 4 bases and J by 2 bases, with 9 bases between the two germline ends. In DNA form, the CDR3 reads TGTGCCAGCAGCCTACAGAGAAACTATGGCTACACCTTC. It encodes CASSLQRNYGYTF.

CDR3 region: CASSFGTQGGETQYF. The DNA of the CDR3 is TGTGCCAGCAGCTTCGGGACACAGGGAGGGGAGACCCAGTACTTC. This sequence joins TRBV11-2 and TRBJ2-5; perhaps TRBD2 as D (7 bases). Germline CDR1 and CDR2: SGHAT and FQNNGV. With 3 bases removed from V and 5 bases from J, the gap between germline ends came to 16 bases. The CDR3 is made up of 15 amino acids.

In DNA form, the CDR3 reads TGTGCCAGTAGTATAGATCTGGCAGGGCGGAATCAGCCCCAGCATTTT. Encoded protein: CASSIDLAGRNQPQHF. V and J are TRBV19 and TRBJ1-5, with D perhaps TRBD1 (5 bases). Trimming left V 0 bases short and J 4 bases short, with 13 bases between. CDR1 and CDR2 from the germline V gene are LNHDA and SQIVND (reference sequence). The CDR3 length is 16 residues. Using reference TRBV19 and TRBJ1-5 for the parts outside the CDR3, the full variable domain is DGGITQSPKYLFRKEGQNVTLSCEQNLNHDAMYWYRQDPGQGLRLIYYSQIVNDFQKGDIAEGYSVSREKKESFPLTVTSAQKNPTAFYLCASSIDLAGRNQPQHFGDGTRLSIL.

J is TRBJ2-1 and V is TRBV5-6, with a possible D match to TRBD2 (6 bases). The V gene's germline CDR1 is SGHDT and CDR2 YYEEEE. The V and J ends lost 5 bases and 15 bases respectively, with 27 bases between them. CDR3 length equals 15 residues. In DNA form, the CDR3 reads TGTGCCAGCAGTCGGGACTTCATAAACCCCCTTGAGACGTTCTTC. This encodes CASSRDFINPLETFF.

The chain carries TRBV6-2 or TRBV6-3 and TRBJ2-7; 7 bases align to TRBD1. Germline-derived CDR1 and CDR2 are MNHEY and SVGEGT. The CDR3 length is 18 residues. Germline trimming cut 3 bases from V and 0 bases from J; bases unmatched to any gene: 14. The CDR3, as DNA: TGTGCCAGCAGTTATTCCCTCGCGGTAGACAGGGACTCCTACGAGCAGTACTTC. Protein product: CASSYSLAVDRDSYEQYF.

CDR3 in amino acids: CASSPEREAPRRTDTQYF. The CDR3 DNA follows: TGTGCCAGCAGTCCAGAGAGGGAGGCACCCCGAAGGACAGATACGCAGTATTTT. The rearrangement uses TRBV9 and TRBJ2-3; TRBD2 might be the D (6 bases). This CDR3 spans 18 amino acids. Deletions cut 5 bases from V and 3 bases from J, with 25 bases between. Germline V gene sequence: CDR1 SGDLS, CDR2 YYNGEE.

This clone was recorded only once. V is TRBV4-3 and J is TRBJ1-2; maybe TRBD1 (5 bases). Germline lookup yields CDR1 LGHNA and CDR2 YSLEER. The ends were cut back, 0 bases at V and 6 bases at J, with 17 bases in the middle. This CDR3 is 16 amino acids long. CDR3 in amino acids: CASSQDSFRALDGYTF. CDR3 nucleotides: TGCGCCAGCAGCCAAGATTCCTTCAGGGCACTTGATGGCTACACCTTC.

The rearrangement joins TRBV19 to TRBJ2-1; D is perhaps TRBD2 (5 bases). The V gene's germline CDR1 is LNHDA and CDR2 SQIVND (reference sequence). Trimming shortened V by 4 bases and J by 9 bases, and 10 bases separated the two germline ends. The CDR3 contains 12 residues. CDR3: CASSRTASEQFF. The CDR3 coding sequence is TGTGCCAGTAGTAGGACTGCAAGTGAGCAGTTCTTC.

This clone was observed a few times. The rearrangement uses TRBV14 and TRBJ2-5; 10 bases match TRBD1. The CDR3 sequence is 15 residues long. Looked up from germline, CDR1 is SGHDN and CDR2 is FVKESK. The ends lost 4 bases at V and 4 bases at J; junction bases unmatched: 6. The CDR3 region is CASSPWDRGRETQYF. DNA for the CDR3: TGTGCCAGCAGCCCCTGGGACAGGGGACGAGAGACCCAGTACTTC.

DNA for the CDR3: TGCAGCGTAATAGCCGCGAACACTGAAGCTTTCTTT. Translating it yields CSVIAANTEAFF. V and J are TRBV29-1 and TRBJ1-1; D gene uncertain. This CDR3 is built from 12 residues. From germline, CDR1 is SQVTM and CDR2 ANQGSEA. V lost 6 bases, J lost 1 base, and 9 bases lay in between. Full variable domain (rest looked up from reference TRBV29-1 and TRBJ1-1): SAVISQKPSRDICQRGTSLTIQCQVDSQVTMMFWYRQQPGQSLTLIATANQGSEATYESGFVIDKFPISRPNLTFSTLTVSNMSPEDSSIYLCSVIAANTEAFFGQGTRLTVV.

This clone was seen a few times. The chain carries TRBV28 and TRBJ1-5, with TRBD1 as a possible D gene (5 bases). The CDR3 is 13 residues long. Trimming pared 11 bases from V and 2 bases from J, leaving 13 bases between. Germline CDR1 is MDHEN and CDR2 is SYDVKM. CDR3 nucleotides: TGTGCCGGACGCAGGGTGGGCAATCAGCCCCAGCATTTT. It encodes CAGRRVGNQPQHF.

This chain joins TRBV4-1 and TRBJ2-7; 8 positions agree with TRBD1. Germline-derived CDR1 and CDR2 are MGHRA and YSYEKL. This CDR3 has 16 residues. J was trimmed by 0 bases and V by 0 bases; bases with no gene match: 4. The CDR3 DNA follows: TGCGCCAGCAGCCAAGATCGGACAGGGCTCTCCTACGAGCAGTACTTC. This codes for CASSQDRTGLSYEQYF.

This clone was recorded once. CDR3 loop: CASRTGGQGYGYTF. The DNA of the CDR3 is TGTGCCAGCCGCACCGGCGGACAGGGCTATGGCTACACCTTC. J is TRBJ1-2 and V is TRBV7-9; 8 bases fit TRBD1. This CDR3 comprises 14 residues. The ends lost 8 bases at V and 4 bases at J; junction bases unmatched: 9. Germline assignment: CDR1 SEHNR and CDR2 FQNEAQ (reference sequence).

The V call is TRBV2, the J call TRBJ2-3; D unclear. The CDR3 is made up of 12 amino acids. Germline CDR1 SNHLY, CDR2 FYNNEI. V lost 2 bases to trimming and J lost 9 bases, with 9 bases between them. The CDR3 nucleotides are TGTGCCAGCAGTGAACGGGTTCTCACGCAGTATTTT. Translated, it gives CASSERVLTQYF. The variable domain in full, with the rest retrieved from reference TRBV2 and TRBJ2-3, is EPEVTQTPSHQVTQMGQEVILRCVPISNHLYFYWYRQILGQKVEFLVSFYNNEISEKSEIFDDQFSVERPDGSNFTLKIRSTKLEDSAMYFCASSERVLTQYFGPGTRLTVL.

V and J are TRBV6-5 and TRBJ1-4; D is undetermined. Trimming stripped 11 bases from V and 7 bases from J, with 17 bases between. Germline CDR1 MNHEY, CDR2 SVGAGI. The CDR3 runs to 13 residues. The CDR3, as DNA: TGTGCCTCTGGTGGAGTAGGTGGTGAAAAACTGTTTTTT. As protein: CASGGVGGEKLFF.